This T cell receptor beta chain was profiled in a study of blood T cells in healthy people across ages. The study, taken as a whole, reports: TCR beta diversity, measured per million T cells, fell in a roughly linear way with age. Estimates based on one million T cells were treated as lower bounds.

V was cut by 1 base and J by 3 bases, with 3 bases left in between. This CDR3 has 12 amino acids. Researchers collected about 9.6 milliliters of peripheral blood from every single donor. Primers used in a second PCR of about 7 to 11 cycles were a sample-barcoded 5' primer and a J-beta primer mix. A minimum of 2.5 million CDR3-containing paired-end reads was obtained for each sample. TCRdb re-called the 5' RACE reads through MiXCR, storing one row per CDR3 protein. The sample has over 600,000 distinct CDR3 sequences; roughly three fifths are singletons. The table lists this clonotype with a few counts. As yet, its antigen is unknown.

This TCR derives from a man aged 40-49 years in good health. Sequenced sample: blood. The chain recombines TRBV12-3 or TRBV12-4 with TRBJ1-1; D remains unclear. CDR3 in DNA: TGTGCCAGCAGTTTAGGGGACACTGAAGCTTTCTTT. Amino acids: CASSLGDTEAFF.